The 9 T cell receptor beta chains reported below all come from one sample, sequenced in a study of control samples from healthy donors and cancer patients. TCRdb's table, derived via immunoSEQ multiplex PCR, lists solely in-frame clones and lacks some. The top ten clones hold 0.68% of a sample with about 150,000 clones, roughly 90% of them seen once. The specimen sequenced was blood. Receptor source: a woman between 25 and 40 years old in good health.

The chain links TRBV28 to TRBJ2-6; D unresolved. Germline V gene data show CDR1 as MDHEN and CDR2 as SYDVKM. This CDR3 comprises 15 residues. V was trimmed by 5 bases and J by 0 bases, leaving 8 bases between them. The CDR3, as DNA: TGTGCCAGCAGTCCCAGGAGCTCTGGGGCCAACGTCCTGACTTTC. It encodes CASSPRSSGANVLTF.

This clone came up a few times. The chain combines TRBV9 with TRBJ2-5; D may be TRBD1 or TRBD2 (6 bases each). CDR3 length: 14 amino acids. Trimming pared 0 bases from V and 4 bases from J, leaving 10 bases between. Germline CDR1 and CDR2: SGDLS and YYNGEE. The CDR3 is CASSVGGGRETQYF. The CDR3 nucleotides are TGTGCCAGCAGCGTAGGAGGGGGGAGAGAGACCCAGTACTTC.

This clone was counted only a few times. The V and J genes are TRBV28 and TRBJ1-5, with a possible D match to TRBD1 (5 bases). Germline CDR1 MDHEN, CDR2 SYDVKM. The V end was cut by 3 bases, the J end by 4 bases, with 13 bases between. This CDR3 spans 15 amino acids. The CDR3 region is CASSFHGRVNQPQHF. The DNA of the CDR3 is TGTGCCAGCAGTTTCCACGGCAGGGTTAATCAGCCCCAGCATTTT.

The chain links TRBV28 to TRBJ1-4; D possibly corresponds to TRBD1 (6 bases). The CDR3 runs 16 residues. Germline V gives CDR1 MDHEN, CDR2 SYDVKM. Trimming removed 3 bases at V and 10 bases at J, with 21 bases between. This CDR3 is CASSLALSGVGGKLFF. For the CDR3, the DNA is TGTGCCAGCAGTTTGGCGCTTTCGGGGGTAGGGGGAAAACTGTTTTTT.

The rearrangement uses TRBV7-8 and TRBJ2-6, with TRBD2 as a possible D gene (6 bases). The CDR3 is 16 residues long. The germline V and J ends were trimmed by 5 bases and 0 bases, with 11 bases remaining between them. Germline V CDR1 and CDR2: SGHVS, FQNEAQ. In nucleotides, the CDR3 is TGTGCCAGCAGCCGGGACTTCTTCTCTGGGGCCAACGTCCTGACTTTC. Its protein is CASSRDFFSGANVLTF.

The CDR3 loop reads CASSFGSGTAFF. In DNA form, the CDR3 reads TGTGCCAGCAGTTTCGGTTCTGGGACCGCTTTCTTT. The V call is TRBV12-3 or TRBV12-4, the J call TRBJ1-1, with D possibly TRBD1 on 5 matching bases. The CDR3 has 12 residues. Deletions cut 3 bases from V and 11 bases from J, with 13 bases between.

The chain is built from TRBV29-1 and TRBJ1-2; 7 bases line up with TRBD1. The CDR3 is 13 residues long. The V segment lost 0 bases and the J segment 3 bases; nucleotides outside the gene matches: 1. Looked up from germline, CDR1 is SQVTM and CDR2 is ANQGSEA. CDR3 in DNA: TGCAGCGTTGAAGACAGGGGGTACTATGGCTACACCTTC. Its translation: CSVEDRGYYGYTF.

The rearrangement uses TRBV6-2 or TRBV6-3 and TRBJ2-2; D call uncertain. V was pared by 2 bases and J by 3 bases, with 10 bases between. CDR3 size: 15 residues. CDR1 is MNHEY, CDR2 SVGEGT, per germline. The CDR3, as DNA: TGTGCCAGCAGTTACATAGGCCCGTACACCGGGGAGCTGTTTTTT. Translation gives CASSYIGPYTGELFF.

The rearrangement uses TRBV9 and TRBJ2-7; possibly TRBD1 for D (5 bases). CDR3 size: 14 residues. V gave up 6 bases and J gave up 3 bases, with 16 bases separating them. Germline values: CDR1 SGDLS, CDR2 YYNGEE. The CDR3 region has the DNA TGTGCCAGCAAGGGGTTCCTCCCTTTCTACGAGCAGTACTTC. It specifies CASKGFLPFYEQYF.